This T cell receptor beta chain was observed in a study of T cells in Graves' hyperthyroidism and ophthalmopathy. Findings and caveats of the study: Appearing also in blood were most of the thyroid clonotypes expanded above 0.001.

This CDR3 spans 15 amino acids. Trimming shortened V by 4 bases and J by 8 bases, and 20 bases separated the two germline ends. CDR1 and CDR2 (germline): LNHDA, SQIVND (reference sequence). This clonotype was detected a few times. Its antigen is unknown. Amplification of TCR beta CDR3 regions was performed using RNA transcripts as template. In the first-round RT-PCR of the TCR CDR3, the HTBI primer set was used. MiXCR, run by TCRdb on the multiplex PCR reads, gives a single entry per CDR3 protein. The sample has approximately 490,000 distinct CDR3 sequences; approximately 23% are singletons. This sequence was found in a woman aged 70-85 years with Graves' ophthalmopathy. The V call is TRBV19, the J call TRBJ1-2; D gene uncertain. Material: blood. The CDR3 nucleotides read TGTGCCAGTAGTACTTCAAACCGGGAAACCAACGGCTACACCTTC. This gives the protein CASSTSNRETNGYTF.